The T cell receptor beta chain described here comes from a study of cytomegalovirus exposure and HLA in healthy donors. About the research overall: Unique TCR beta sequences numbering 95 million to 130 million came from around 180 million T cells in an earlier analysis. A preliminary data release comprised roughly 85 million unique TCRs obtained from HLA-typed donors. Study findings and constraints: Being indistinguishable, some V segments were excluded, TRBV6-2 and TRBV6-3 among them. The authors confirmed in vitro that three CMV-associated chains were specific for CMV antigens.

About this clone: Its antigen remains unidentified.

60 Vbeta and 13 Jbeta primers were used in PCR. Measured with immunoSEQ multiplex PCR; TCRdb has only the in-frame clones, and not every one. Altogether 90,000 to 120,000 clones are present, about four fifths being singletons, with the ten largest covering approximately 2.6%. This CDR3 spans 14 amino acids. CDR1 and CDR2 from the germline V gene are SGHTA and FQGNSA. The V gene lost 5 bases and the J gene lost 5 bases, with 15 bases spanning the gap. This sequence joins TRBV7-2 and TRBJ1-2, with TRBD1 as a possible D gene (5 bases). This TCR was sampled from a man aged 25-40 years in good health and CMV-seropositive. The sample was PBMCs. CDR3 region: CASSPRGTYYGYTF. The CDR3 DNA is TGTGCCAGCAGCCCCCGGGGGACGTATTATGGCTACACCTTC.